This TCR beta chain emerged from a study of response to subunit inactivated influenza vaccine. There are a few counts of this clonotype. Its target is not known. Germline lookup yields CDR1 ENHRY and CDR2 SYGVKD. This CDR3 region has 13 residues. The V segment lost 11 bases and the J segment 5 bases; nucleotides outside the gene matches: 7. TCRdb re-called the RT-PCR reads with MiXCR, one entry per CDR3 protein. The sample contains around 580,000 distinct CDR3 sequences, about 10% of which appear only once. Study-level findings and limits: Researchers suggested that each seasonal influenza vaccination recruits few new T cells.

The source of this sequence is a man aged 45-60 years who received an inactivated influenza vaccine. The genes are TRBV10-3 and TRBJ2-5, with 11 bases identical to TRBD1. The sequencing used PBMCs from blood, collected on the day of vaccination. CDR3 sequence: CAATGTGGETQYF. The CDR3 nucleotides read TGTGCCGCCACCGGGACAGGGGGGGAGACCCAGTACTTC.